Following are 13 T cell receptor beta chains from one sample sequenced in a study of T cell responses to AZD1222 COVID-19 vaccine. Only in-frame clones appear in the TCRdb table, and some are missing; sequencing was by immunoSEQ multiplex PCR. The data contain 70,000 to 75,000 clones, 70% to 90% of them seen just once; the ten biggest clones take up 1% to 1.5%. The material sequenced was peripheral blood, taken 28 days after the second AZD1222 dose. The receptors derive from an adult who received the AZD1222 COVID-19 vaccine.

V and J are TRBV19 and TRBJ1-5, with 7 bases aligning to TRBD1. The germline V gene encodes CDR1 LNHDA and CDR2 SQIVND (reference sequence). The CDR3 is 15 residues long. V lost 3 bases, J lost 4 bases, and 6 bases stayed unmatched. CDR3 loop: CASSILQGGNQPQHF. CDR3 bases: TGTGCCAGTAGTATCCTGCAGGGGGGGAATCAGCCCCAGCATTTT. Full variable domain (missing parts from reference TRBV19 and TRBJ1-5): DGGITQSPKYLFRKEGQNVTLSCEQNLNHDAMYWYRQDPGQGLRLIYYSQIVNDFQKGDIAEGYSVSREKKESFPLTVTSAQKNPTAFYLCASSILQGGNQPQHFGDGTRLSIL.

The gene calls are TRBV6-4 and TRBJ2-1; 7 bases agree with TRBD1. This CDR3 is built from 14 residues. The germline CDR1 and CDR2 sequences are MRHNA and SNTAGT. With V trimmed by 4 bases and J by 6 bases, 6 bases remained unmatched. CDR3 amino acids: CASSGGQDSNEQFF. The CDR3, as DNA: TGTGCCAGCAGTGGCGGACAGGACAGCAATGAGCAGTTCTTC.

This chain joins TRBV6-5 and TRBJ2-5, with 8 bases aligning to TRBD1. The junction had 6 bases not matched to a gene; V was cut back by 4 bases and J by 2 bases. CDR3 length: 15 amino acids. Germline CDR1 and CDR2: MNHEY and SVGAGI. The CDR3, as DNA: TGTGCCAGCAGTTTTAGCCGGGACAGGCAAGAGACCCAGTACTTC. It translates to CASSFSRDRQETQYF.

The chain uses TRBV19 and TRBJ1-1; D is unclear. The V end lost 4 bases, the J end lost 4 bases, and 7 bases lay between the germline ends. CDR1 is LNHDA, CDR2 SQIVND, per germline (reference sequence). The CDR3 loop spans 12 amino acids. In nucleotides, the CDR3 is TGTGCCAGTAGTAACCGGGGCACTGAAGCTTTCTTT. It specifies CASSNRGTEAFF.

J is TRBJ2-3 and V is TRBV29-1, with TRBD2 identical over 9 bases. The CDR3 length is 13 residues. V trimming: 3 bases; J trimming: 5 bases; junction bases outside the gene matches: 3. Germline V CDR1 and CDR2: SQVTM, ANQGSEA. The CDR3 DNA sequence: TGCAGCGTTGAGCAACTAGCGGGAGATACGCAGTATTTT. Protein: CSVEQLAGDTQYF.

V usage is TRBV7-2 and J usage is TRBJ2-2, with 8 bases matching TRBD2. The CDR3 spans 15 residues. The V gene end was trimmed by 8 bases and the J gene end by 5 bases; junction bases not matched to a gene: 10. The germline gives CDR1 SGHTA, CDR2 FQGNSA. The CDR3 loop is CASAKAGVRTGELFF. CDR3 nucleotides: TGTGCCAGCGCAAAAGCGGGAGTACGAACCGGGGAGCTGTTTTTT. Full variable domain (rest looked up from reference TRBV7-2 and TRBJ2-2): GAGVSQSPSNKVTEKGKDVELRCDPISGHTALYWYRQSLGQGLEFLIYFQGNSAPDKSGLPSDRFSAERTGGSVSTLTIQRTQQEDSAVYLCASAKAGVRTGELFFGEGSRLTVL.

This CDR3 reads CASSPDSSGNTIYF. CDR3 DNA: TGCGCCAGCAGCCCTGACAGTTCAGGAAACACCATATATTTT. The chain has TRBV5-1 and TRBJ1-3; a weak D match, TRBD1 (5 bases). Between the trimmed V and J ends, which lost 4 bases and 4 bases, there was a span of 12 bases. The CDR3 covers 14 residues. Per germline, CDR1 SGHRS and CDR2 YFSETQ.

This chain uses TRBV11-3 with TRBJ2-1; 9 positions match TRBD2. The CDR3 extends over 15 amino acids. The trim removed 0 bases at V and 11 bases at J, leaving 8 bases unmatched. Germline V gene data show CDR1 as SGHNT and CDR2 as YENEEA. CDR3 region: CASSLESGSGSKQFF. CDR3 nucleotides: TGTGCCAGCAGCTTAGAAAGCGGTAGCGGGAGTAAGCAGTTCTTC.

V is TRBV4-3 and J is TRBJ2-1; TRBD1 matches 7 bases. This CDR3 has 14 amino acids. Losses at the gene ends were 0 bases for V and 8 bases for J; bases not matched to a gene: 4. The germline V gene encodes CDR1 LGHNA and CDR2 YSLEER. The chain's CDR3 is CASSQETGDDEQFF. CDR3 bases: TGCGCCAGCAGCCAAGAAACAGGGGACGATGAGCAGTTCTTC.

The V gene is TRBV3-1 (or the pseudogene TRBV3-2), the J gene TRBJ1-1; D gene uncertain. CDR1 is LGHDT and CDR2 is YNNKEL in the germline V gene (reference sequence). The CDR3 runs to 14 residues. The V gene lost 1 base and the J gene lost 4 bases, with 10 bases spanning the gap. CDR3 sequence reads: CASSQVGVGTEAFF. The DNA of the CDR3 is TGTGCCAGCAGCCAAGTCGGGGTAGGCACTGAAGCTTTCTTT.

The chain has TRBV25-1 and TRBJ2-4; TRBD2 might be the D (5 bases). Germline loops: CDR1 MGHDK, CDR2 SYGVNS. This CDR3 contains 13 residues. Trimming left V 4 bases short and J 9 bases short, with 13 bases between. CDR3 region: CASSGEPQGIQYF. In DNA, the CDR3 is TGTGCCAGCAGTGGGGAGCCCCAAGGCATTCAGTACTTC.

The chain combines TRBV7-9 with TRBJ1-6; tentative D call: TRBD1 (6 bases). This CDR3 has 14 residues. The V end was cut by 1 base, the J end by 10 bases, with 11 bases between. In germline, CDR1 is SEHNR, CDR2 FQNEAQ (reference sequence). DNA of the CDR3: TGTGCCAGCAGCTTAGACAGGGAGGGATCACCCCTCCACTTT. It yields the protein CASSLDREGSPLHF.

V usage is TRBV10-3 and J usage is TRBJ2-3; possible D gene TRBD2, 6 bases. CDR3 length: 15 amino acids. V shed 0 bases and J shed 1 base, with 8 bases lying between them. Germline V gene lookup returns CDR1 ENHRY and CDR2 SYGVKD. This CDR3 is CAISESSSGTDTQYF. CDR3 DNA: TGTGCCATCAGTGAGTCGTCTAGCGGCACAGATACGCAGTATTTT.